The 21 T cell receptor beta chains reported below all come from one sample, sequenced in a study of shared T cell receptors in the human thymus (dated by TCRdb to the early 2020s). The library was generated by the immunoSEQ multiplex PCR assay. The table comes from immuneACCESS by way of TCRdb, which keeps in-frame sequences with V and J called. Part of the clones is missing from these tables; in studies checked, under half for an unresolved V gene and the rest for unknown reasons. The table for this sample lists fewer than 700,000 clones; more than 75% of them were counted only once. The biggest ten clones account for around 0.01% of the sample. Another study also made use of these data, one on human thymus T cells.

The material sequenced was thymocytes. Every receptor here comes from a boy younger than two with a congenital heart defect. Donor details come from another sample of the same person, matched by shared clones.

The CDR3 protein is CAITSPGSRYNEQFF. The CDR3 DNA follows: TGTGCCATCACAAGCCCTGGTTCCCGCTACAATGAGCAGTTCTTC. The chain links TRBV10-3 to TRBJ2-1; D is unresolved. CDR3 size: 15 residues. The V gene lost 7 bases and the J gene lost 3 bases, with 16 bases spanning the gap. Germline lookup yields CDR1 ENHRY and CDR2 SYGVKD.

The CDR3 spells CASSQEFPPGGGETQYF. The CDR3 bases are TGCGCCAGCAGCCAAGAATTCCCACCGGGAGGGGGGGAGACCCAGTACTTC. The chain couples TRBV4-3 to TRBJ2-5; the match to TRBD2 covers 8 bases. The CDR3 is 17 residues long. V trimming: 0 bases; J trimming: 5 bases; junction bases outside the gene matches: 11. Per germline, CDR1 LGHNA and CDR2 YSLEER.

V is TRBV10-2 and J is TRBJ2-7; 11 bases are a match to TRBD2. V trimming: 8 bases; J trimming: 0 bases; junction bases outside the gene matches: 6. Germline V lookup: CDR1 WSHSY, CDR2 SAAADI. CDR3 size: 15 residues. This chain's CDR3 is CASGQLAGVSYEQYF. CDR3 DNA: TGCGCCAGCGGCCAACTAGCGGGGGTCTCCTACGAGCAGTACTTC.

This rearrangement joins TRBV11-2 to TRBJ2-7, with D perhaps TRBD2 (7 bases). Germline CDR1 reads SGHAT; CDR2 reads FQNNGV. Between the trimmed V and J ends, which lost 7 bases and 2 bases, there was a span of 18 bases. This CDR3 region has 15 residues. The CDR3 nucleotides are TGTGCCAGCAAAAACCCAAGGGGGGGCCCCTACGAGCAGTACTTC. It is translated as CASKNPRGGPYEQYF.

The chain carries TRBV19 and TRBJ2-6; D unclear. The CDR3 spans 15 residues. CDR1 is LNHDA and CDR2 is SQIVND in the germline V gene (reference sequence). Trimming pared 10 bases from V and 0 bases from J, leaving 13 bases between. CDR3 region: CATRHSLSGANVLTF. CDR3 bases: TGTGCCACCCGACATTCTCTCTCTGGGGCCAACGTCCTGACTTTC.

V usage is TRBV14 and J usage is TRBJ2-2; 11 nucleotides align to TRBD1. The CDR3 is made up of 17 amino acids. Germline trimming cut 4 bases from V and 4 bases from J; bases unmatched to any gene: 8. Germline V gene sequence: CDR1 SGHDN, CDR2 FVKESK. The CDR3 region has the DNA TGTGCCAGCAGCCGCCTTAGGACAGGGGGCCGCACCGGGGAGCTGTTTTTT. Amino acid sequence: CASSRLRTGGRTGELFF.

This chain connects TRBV11-2 to TRBJ2-1, with D possibly being TRBD2 (5 bases). Trimming pared 1 base from V and 3 bases from J, leaving 16 bases between. Germline V gene lookup returns CDR1 SGHAT and CDR2 FQNNGV. The CDR3 contains 17 residues. The CDR3 coding sequence is TGTGCCAGCAGCTTAGCCTTGGAACTAGAGGGCTACAATGAGCAGTTCTTC. This encodes CASSLALELEGYNEQFF.

J is TRBJ2-1 and V is TRBV14; 7 bases map to TRBD2. The CDR3 loop spans 16 amino acids. Germline values: CDR1 SGHDN, CDR2 FVKESK. J gave up 8 bases and V 0 bases, and 10 bases lay outside the gene matches. CDR3 nucleotide sequence: TGTGCCAGCAGCCAAGAAGGGGCGGGGAGGGCATATGAGCAGTTCTTC. It translates to CASSQEGAGRAYEQFF.

The chain is built from TRBV6-5 and TRBJ2-7; D gene ambiguous. Germline CDR1 and CDR2: MNHEY and SVGAGI. The CDR3 runs to 13 residues. Trimming cost V 6 bases and J 4 bases, with 13 bases left between them. The CDR3 sequence is CASSTNTEYEQYF. CDR3 sequence (DNA): TGTGCCAGCAGCACAAATACAGAGTACGAGCAGTACTTC.

This clone was found once. The chain is built from TRBV9 and TRBJ2-5, with a weak D call TRBD1 (6 bases). V lost 0 bases and J lost 4, with 16 bases in between. CDR3 size: 16 residues. Germline loops: CDR1 SGDLS, CDR2 YYNGEE. In nucleotides, the CDR3 is TGTGCCAGCAGCGTAGTGGGGGCTAACGCATCAGAGACCCAGTACTTC. Its protein is CASSVVGANASETQYF.

This chain uses TRBV29-1 with TRBJ2-7; a possible D gene is TRBD2 (6 bases). The CDR3 sequence is 13 residues long. Trimming took off 1 base at V and 3 bases at J, with 10 bases between the two ends. The V gene's germline CDR1 is SQVTM and CDR2 ANQGSEA. The CDR3 protein is CSVEVGLNYEQYF. CDR3 nucleotides: TGCAGCGTTGAAGTGGGACTGAACTACGAGCAGTACTTC.

The V call is TRBV4-3, the J call TRBJ2-5, with D possibly TRBD2 on 5 matching bases. The CDR3 length is 16 residues. From germline, CDR1 is LGHNA and CDR2 YSLEER. V shed 0 bases and J shed 5 bases, with 16 bases lying between them. CDR3 nucleotide sequence: TGCGCCAGCAGCCAAGACGCCGGATGGGGAGTTGAGACCCAGTACTTC. Translating it yields CASSQDAGWGVETQYF.

With respect to this clone: The same CDR3 also results from other DNA sequences found in this sample. The V and J genes are TRBV7-2 and TRBJ2-7; perhaps TRBD2 as D (6 bases). The V and J ends lost 3 bases and 8 bases respectively, with 23 bases between them. Germline V gene lookup returns CDR1 SGHTA and CDR2 FQGNSA. The length of the CDR3 is 16 residues. DNA of the CDR3: TGTGCCAGCAGCTTCGGCGGGAATAGCGGCTGGGCTCAGCAGTACTTC. Translation gives CASSFGGNSGWAQQYF. Filled out from reference TRBV7-2 and TRBJ2-7, the complete variable domain reads GAGVSQSPSNKVTEKGKDVELRCDPISGHTALYWYRQSLGQGLEFLIYFQGNSAPDKSGLPSDRFSAERTGGSVSTLTIQRTQQEDSAVYLCASSFGGNSGWAQQYFGPGTRLTVT.

The chain employs TRBV5-4 and TRBJ1-1, with TRBD1 matching over 11 bases. The CDR3 sequence is 15 residues long. CDR1 is SGHNT and CDR2 is YYREEE in the germline V gene (reference sequence). With 4 bases clipped from V and 4 bases from J, the junction kept 6 bases outside the gene matches. The CDR3 DNA sequence: TGTGCCAGCAGCCTAGGACAGGGGGCAGGCACTGAAGCTTTCTTT. Residues: CASSLGQGAGTEAFF.

The J gene is TRBJ2-7, the V gene TRBV5-4, with D maybe TRBD1 (5 bases). Trimming stripped 0 bases from V and 4 bases from J, with 11 bases between. The CDR3 loop spans 14 amino acids. Per germline, CDR1 SGHNT and CDR2 YYREEE (reference sequence). This CDR3 reads CASSLARQTYEQYF. The CDR3 DNA reads as TGTGCCAGCAGCTTGGCTCGACAGACTTACGAGCAGTACTTC.

The V gene is TRBV5-1, the J gene TRBJ1-1, with TRBD1 as a possible D gene (6 bases). V was pared by 1 base and J by 1 base, with 11 bases between. The V gene's germline CDR1 is SGHRS and CDR2 YFSETQ. The CDR3 spans 15 residues. CDR3 in DNA: TGCGCCAGCAGCTTGCGGGCCAGGGGGAACACTGAAGCTTTCTTT. It specifies CASSLRARGNTEAFF.

The chain employs TRBV10-3 and TRBJ2-3, with TRBD2 identical over 15 bases. Germline lookup yields CDR1 ENHRY and CDR2 SYGVKD. This CDR3 has 20 residues. V dropped 3 bases and J dropped 0; count of bases not matched to a gene: 10. The CDR3 nucleotides read TGTGCCATCAGTGATCCGGGACTAGCGGGAGGCTCCTCTAGCACAGATACGCAGTATTTT. Amino acid sequence: CAISDPGLAGGSSSTDTQYF.

V and J are TRBV5-1 and TRBJ1-1, with D tentatively TRBD1 (6 bases). The CDR3 is made up of 16 amino acids. From germline, CDR1 is SGHRS and CDR2 YFSETQ. Between the trimmed V and J ends, which lost 1 base and 0 bases, there was a span of 13 bases. The CDR3 nucleotides read TGCGCCAGCAGCTTGTTGGGGGCGGAGGTGAACACTGAAGCTTTCTTT. Its translation: CASSLLGAEVNTEAFF.

The chain combines TRBV5-4 with TRBJ1-1; 9 bases align to TRBD1. The length of the CDR3 is 16 residues. With 4 bases clipped from V and 1 base from J, the junction kept 8 bases outside the gene matches. In germline, CDR1 is SGHNT, CDR2 YYREEE (reference sequence). DNA of the CDR3: TGTGCCAGCAGCGGGACAGGGTTCCCGACGAACACTGAAGCTTTCTTT. Protein sequence: CASSGTGFPTNTEAFF.

This clone was observed once. This chain joins TRBV7-3 and TRBJ2-2, with 7 bases that match TRBD2. The CDR3 extends over 17 amino acids. In germline, CDR1 is SGHTA, CDR2 FQGTGA. Trimming at V came to 4 bases and at J to 0 bases, leaving 8 bases not matched to a gene. The chain's CDR3 is CASSSKGGQANTGELFF. The CDR3 DNA follows: TGTGCCAGCAGCTCCAAGGGAGGGCAGGCGAACACCGGGGAGCTGTTTTTT. Filled out from reference TRBV7-3 and TRBJ2-2, the complete variable domain reads GAGVSQTPSNKVTEKGKYVELRCDPISGHTALYWYRQSLGQGPEFLIYFQGTGAADDSGLPNDRFFAVRPEGSVSTLKIQRTERGDSAVYLCASSSKGGQANTGELFFGEGSRLTVL.

CDR3 residues: CAIRRLANESTDTQYF. The CDR3 region has the DNA TGTGCCATCCGAAGGCTAGCAAACGAGAGCACAGATACGCAGTATTTT. The V and J genes are TRBV10-3 and TRBJ2-3, with D tentatively TRBD2 (5 bases). The CDR3 has 16 residues. Germline V gene lookup returns CDR1 ENHRY and CDR2 SYGVKD. Between the trimmed V and J ends, which lost 8 bases and 0 bases, there was a span of 18 bases.